The present TCR beta chain was sequenced within a study of blood T cell repertoires in COVID-19. The sample holds a few counts of this clone. Repertoires were generated with immunoSEQ multiplex PCR, while TCRdb's copy carries only in-frame clones and drops some. This sample yields over 85,000 clones, of which approximately 90% are seen a single time; around 2.3% belongs to the top ten. Germline CDR1 SGHRS, CDR2 YFSETQ. The V end lost 3 bases, the J end lost 4 bases, and 17 bases lay between the germline ends. The CDR3 extends over 16 amino acids. The sample was peripheral blood. V gene TRBV5-1 combines with J gene TRBJ1-3, with TRBD1 as a possible D gene (5 bases). The source is a human donor with active COVID-19. The donor label of this sample is uncertain. The CDR3: CASSYVTSKGGNTIYF. The CDR3 DNA is TGCGCCAGCAGCTACGTGACATCCAAGGGGGGAAACACCATATATTTT.